This TCR beta chain was sequenced for a study of cytomegalovirus exposure and HLA in healthy donors. Broader study findings: Many donors carried some public TCRs, although rarity characterized most TCR sequences.

This PCR relied on a set of 60 Vbeta primers and 13 Jbeta primers. Original methodology: Counted up in a later analysis, unique TCR beta chains came to about 83 million, with around 10 million shared. Sequencing was performed with immunoSEQ multiplex PCR; in TCRdb, only in-frame clones are kept and a portion is missing. V, J and clone size are those of that table, while D and trimming were read from the DNA. In the table there are roughly 140,000 clones, approximately 84% of which are singletons. As to this clone: Antigen: not known.

This CDR3 spans 13 amino acids. Germline values: CDR1 SQVTM, CDR2 ANQGSEA. J gave up 6 bases and V 7 bases, and 11 bases lay outside the gene matches. The chain carries TRBV29-1 and TRBJ2-7, with 8 bases lining up with TRBD1. The sequence came from a woman aged 55 to 70 in good health and CMV-seropositive. Sequencing was done on a sample of PBMCs. CDR3 in amino acids: CSAAQGAVAEQYF. DNA of the CDR3: TGCAGCGCCGCGCAGGGGGCGGTGGCCGAGCAGTACTTC.